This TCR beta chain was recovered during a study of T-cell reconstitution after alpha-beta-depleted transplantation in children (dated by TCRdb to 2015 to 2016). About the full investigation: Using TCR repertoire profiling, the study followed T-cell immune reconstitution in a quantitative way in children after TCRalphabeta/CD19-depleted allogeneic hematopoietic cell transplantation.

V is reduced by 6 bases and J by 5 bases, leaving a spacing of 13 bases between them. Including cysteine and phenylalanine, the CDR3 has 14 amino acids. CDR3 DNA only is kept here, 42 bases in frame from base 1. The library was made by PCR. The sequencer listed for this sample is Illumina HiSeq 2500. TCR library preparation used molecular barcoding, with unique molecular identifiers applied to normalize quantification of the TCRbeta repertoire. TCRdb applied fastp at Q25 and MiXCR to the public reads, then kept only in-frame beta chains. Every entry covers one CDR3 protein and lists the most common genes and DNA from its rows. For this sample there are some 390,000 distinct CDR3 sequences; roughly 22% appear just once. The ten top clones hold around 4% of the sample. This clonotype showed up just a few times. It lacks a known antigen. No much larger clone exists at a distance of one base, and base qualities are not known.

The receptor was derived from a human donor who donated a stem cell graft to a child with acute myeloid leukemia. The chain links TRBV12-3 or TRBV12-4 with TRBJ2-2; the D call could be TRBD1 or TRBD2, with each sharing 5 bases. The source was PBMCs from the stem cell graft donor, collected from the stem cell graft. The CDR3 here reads CASSSGRLTGELFF. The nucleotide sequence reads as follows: TGTGCCAGCAGCTCGGGACGGTTGACCGGGGAGCTGTTTTTT.